This entry lists 21 T cell receptor beta chains sequenced from one sample in a study of naive and memory T cell subsets. Study-wide results and caveats: Especially in CD8 cells, naive repertoires contained a few larger clonotypes, possibly CD45RA-re-expressing memory cells.

Their antigens remain unidentified. An equimolar mix of two oligonucleotides served as the beta constant-region primer for TRBC1 and TRBC2. Ligated cDNA was amplified by four rounds of PCR with nested alpha and beta constant-region primers and SP2. TCRdb called the UMI-ligation and nested PCR reads again in MiXCR, with one record for every CDR3 protein. This sample carries under 150,000 distinct CDR3 sequences, about 20% of them seen once, and the ten largest clones take about 0.57%. The sequencing sample was made of naive CD8+ T cells from blood. These receptors were obtained from a human donor in good health.

This clonotype has a single count. This rearrangement joins TRBV30 to TRBJ2-6; a possible D gene is TRBD2 (6 bases). This CDR3 comprises 16 residues. With 3 bases removed from V and 2 bases from J, the gap between germline ends came to 14 bases. CDR1 and CDR2 from the germline V gene are GTSNPN and SVGIG (reference sequence). The CDR3 DNA follows: TGTGCCTGGAGCGCAGTTGGAGGGGCTGGGGCCAACGTCCTGACTTTC. Translating it yields CAWSAVGGAGANVLTF.

The rearrangement links TRBV12-3 or TRBV12-4 to TRBJ2-7; TRBD2 might be the D (5 bases). V was clipped by 6 bases and J by 7 bases, with 16 bases between them. This CDR3 spans 13 amino acids. CDR3 DNA: TGTGCCAGCAGCCCGGCGTGGACGGGAGAGCAGTACTTC. Its translation is CASSPAWTGEQYF.

The J gene is TRBJ2-3, the V gene TRBV11-2, with 7 bases identical to TRBD2. CDR3 length: 13 residues. J lost 6 bases, V lost 6 bases, and 6 bases had no gene match. Germline-derived CDR1 and CDR2 are SGHAT and FQNNGV. CDR3 protein: CASSFPGGDTQYF. In DNA, the CDR3 is TGTGCCAGCAGTTTTCCCGGGGGGGATACGCAGTATTTT.

This clonotype was observed a few times. CDR3 region: CSVTGTGLDGYTF. DNA of the CDR3: TGCAGCGTAACCGGGACAGGGTTGGATGGCTACACCTTC. The chain recombines TRBV29-1 with TRBJ1-2, with TRBD1 identical over 9 bases. This CDR3 has 13 amino acids. V lost 6 bases, J lost 6 bases, and 8 bases stayed unmatched. Germline CDR1 is SQVTM and CDR2 is ANQGSEA.

J is TRBJ2-5 and V is TRBV7-6; a possible D gene is TRBD1 (5 bases). With 0 bases removed from V and 1 base from J, the gap between germline ends came to 9 bases. The CDR3 spans 15 residues. Germline CDR1 and CDR2: SGHVS and FNYEAQ. The CDR3 region has the DNA TGTGCCAGCAGCTTAGCGCCACAGGTCCAAGAGACCCAGTACTTC. Protein sequence: CASSLAPQVQETQYF.

This clonotype occurred a few times. This chain connects TRBV12-3 or TRBV12-4 to TRBJ1-1; the match to TRBD1 covers 8 bases. V lost 4 bases, J lost 5 bases, and 9 bases stayed unmatched. There are 15 residues in the CDR3. The CDR3 loop reads CASSSSDRVGTEAFF. CDR3 in DNA: TGTGCCAGCAGTTCATCGGACAGGGTTGGTACTGAAGCTTTCTTT.

The J gene is TRBJ2-7, the V gene TRBV30; the D call may be TRBD1 or TRBD2 (5 bases each). The V gene lost 7 bases and the J gene lost 1 base, with 17 bases spanning the gap. Germline V lookup: CDR1 GTSNPN, CDR2 SVGIG (reference sequence). The CDR3 covers 14 residues. The CDR3: CAYNRDPNSYEQYF. As DNA, the CDR3 is TGTGCCTACAACCGGGACCCTAATTCCTACGAGCAGTACTTC.

This clonotype came up many times. The V and J genes are TRBV27 and TRBJ1-5, with TRBD1 as a possible D gene (5 bases). V was trimmed by 3 bases and J by 0 bases, leaving 9 bases between them. This CDR3 comprises 15 residues. Germline V CDR1 and CDR2: MNHEY, SMNVEV (reference sequence). The chain's CDR3 is CASSLGTDSNQPQHF. For the CDR3, the DNA is TGTGCCAGCAGTTTGGGGACCGATAGCAATCAGCCCCAGCATTTT.

This clonotype has only a few counts. The chain carries TRBV5-6 and TRBJ2-7; D may correspond to TRBD1 or TRBD2 (5 bases each). Germline assignment: CDR1 SGHDT and CDR2 YYEEEE. Trimming cost V 3 bases and J 0 bases, with 13 bases left between them. The CDR3 contains 15 residues. The CDR3: CASSWGTASSYEQYF. The CDR3 DNA reads as TGTGCCAGCAGCTGGGGGACCGCCAGCTCCTACGAGCAGTACTTC.

The V and J genes are TRBV6-5 and TRBJ2-7; TRBD2 matches at 13 bases. CDR1 and CDR2 (germline): MNHEY, SVGAGI. Trimming took 4 bases from V and 5 from J; bases not matched to a gene: 8. The CDR3 extends over 16 amino acids. DNA of the CDR3: TGTGCCAGCAGTTTTCTCGGGACTAGCGGGGAGAACGAGCAGTACTTC. As protein: CASSFLGTSGENEQYF.

V usage is TRBV28 and J usage is TRBJ2-1, with TRBD2 matching 10 bases. From germline, CDR1 is MDHEN and CDR2 SYDVKM. Trimming took 5 bases from V and 1 from J; bases not matched to a gene: 8. The CDR3 has 17 residues. CDR3 nucleotides: TGTGCCAGCAGTACTAGCGGGATCCGGGTTTCCTACAATGAGCAGTTCTTC. It specifies CASSTSGIRVSYNEQFF.

This clonotype was observed a handful of times. The CDR3 is CASSPTSGRTPNTGELFF. The CDR3, as DNA: TGTGCCAGCAGTCCTACTAGCGGGAGGACCCCGAACACCGGGGAGCTGTTTTTT. The chain joins TRBV27 to TRBJ2-2; 12 bases align to TRBD2. The germline V gene has CDR1 MNHEY and CDR2 SMNVEV (reference sequence). Germline trimming cut 5 bases from V and 0 bases from J; bases unmatched to any gene: 7. The CDR3 covers 18 residues.

This sequence joins TRBV9 and TRBJ2-7, with TRBD1 matching over 8 bases. Germline assignment: CDR1 SGDLS and CDR2 YYNGEE. The length of the CDR3 is 15 residues. V was clipped by 0 bases and J by 5 bases; unmatched bases: 7. The CDR3 sequence is CASSVGPGGIDEQYF. The CDR3 DNA follows: TGTGCCAGCAGCGTAGGCCCAGGGGGCATCGACGAGCAGTACTTC.

This clonotype was observed a handful of times. DNA of the CDR3: TGTGCCAGCAGTTACTTAAACACCGGGGAGCTGTTTTTT. Translation gives CASSYLNTGELFF. The genes are TRBV6-5 and TRBJ2-2; no reliable D call. This CDR3 is built from 13 residues. In germline, CDR1 is MNHEY, CDR2 SVGAGI. V lost 1 base and J 2 bases, leaving 2 bases between the germline ends.

The chain is built from TRBV6-5 and TRBJ2-1, with D unclear. The CDR3 covers 14 residues. V was clipped by 2 bases and J by 2 bases, with 7 bases between them. Germline assignment: CDR1 MNHEY and CDR2 SVGAGI. CDR3 region: CASSYGFAYNEQFF. The CDR3 DNA reads as TGTGCCAGCAGTTACGGTTTCGCCTACAATGAGCAGTTCTTC.

The chain joins TRBV11-2 to TRBJ1-3; D is ambiguous. The germline gives CDR1 SGHAT, CDR2 FQNNGV. The CDR3 is made up of 13 amino acids. Trimming removed 3 bases from V and 1 base from J, with 4 bases in between. The CDR3, as DNA: TGTGCCAGCAGCTTTTATTCTGGAAACACCATATATTTT. Protein product: CASSFYSGNTIYF.

This clonotype appeared a few times. The rearrangement uses TRBV7-9 and TRBJ2-7; D call uncertain. Germline values: CDR1 SEHNR, CDR2 FQNEAQ (reference sequence). V lost 5 bases and J lost 4, with 9 bases in between. The CDR3 is 12 amino acids. The CDR3 region has the DNA TGTGCCAGCAGCCAGACGGTTTACGAGCAGTACTTC. Residues: CASSQTVYEQYF.

V and J are TRBV6-5 and TRBJ2-1, with TRBD2 matching 12 bases. V dropped 5 bases and J dropped 7; count of bases not matched to a gene: 12. The CDR3 extends over 17 amino acids. The germline V gene has CDR1 MNHEY and CDR2 SVGAGI. The CDR3 reads CASSPRLLAGGRNEQFF. The CDR3, as DNA: TGTGCCAGCAGTCCGCGCCTACTAGCGGGAGGTCGGAATGAGCAGTTCTTC.

The V and J genes are TRBV6-2 or TRBV6-3 and TRBJ2-1; D might be TRBD2 (6 bases). Between the trimmed V and J ends, which lost 6 bases and 4 bases, there was a span of 10 bases. This CDR3 region has 13 residues. Germline-derived CDR1 and CDR2 are MNHEY and SVGEGT. This chain's CDR3 is CASSWDFYNEQFF. CDR3 coding DNA: TGTGCCAGCAGCTGGGACTTTTACAATGAGCAGTTCTTC.

This clonotype has only a few counts. The CDR3 bases are TGTGCCAGCAGAACAGGGTCCGAAGCTTTCTTT. This sequence encodes CASRTGSEAFF. This chain connects TRBV6-2 or TRBV6-3 to TRBJ1-1, with D perhaps TRBD1 (6 bases). The CDR3 extends over 11 amino acids. The germline V gene has CDR1 MNHEY and CDR2 SVGEGT. Trimming cost V 6 bases and J 8 bases, with 10 bases left between them.

This clonotype was detected only a few times. The chain couples TRBV6-5 to TRBJ1-1; D ambiguous. The CDR3 is 12 residues long. Germline V gene lookup returns CDR1 MNHEY and CDR2 SVGAGI. The germline V and J ends were trimmed by 5 bases and 7 bases, with 11 bases remaining between them. DNA for the CDR3: TGTGCCAGCAGTGACACCGGATTTGAAGCTTTCTTT. Amino acids: CASSDTGFEAFF.